The sequence of this TCR beta chain was determined in a study of T cells in Graves' hyperthyroidism and ophthalmopathy. Findings and caveats of the study: Most thyroid clonotypes with frequency above 0.001 were detected in blood.

TCR beta CDR3 regions were amplified from RNA. The HTBI primer set served for first-round RT-PCR of the TCR CDR3. TCRdb reprocessed the multiplex PCR reads via MiXCR and lists one record per CDR3 protein. The sample yields 450,000 to 650,000 distinct CDR3 sequences, over 15% seen once. A word on this clonotype: The antigen is unknown.

Germline values: CDR1 KGHSH, CDR2 LQKENI. This CDR3 contains 15 residues. Trimming stripped 1 base from V and 3 bases from J, with 12 bases between. The receptor comes from a young woman with Graves' ophthalmopathy. The rearrangement links TRBV18 to TRBJ1-1, with D unclear. Source material: blood. CDR3 protein: CASSPRGQSDTEAFF. In nucleotides, the CDR3 is TGTGCCAGCTCACCACGTGGGCAAAGCGACACTGAAGCTTTCTTT. Looking up the rest from reference TRBV18 and TRBJ1-1 gives the full variable domain: NAGVMQNPRHLVRRRGQEARLRCSPMKGHSHVYWYRQLPEEGLKFMVYLQKENIIDESGMPKERFSAEFPKEGPSILRIQQVVRGDSAAYFCASSPRGQSDTEAFFGQGTRLTVV.